This TCR beta chain emerged from a study of T cell changes during pregnancy in multiple sclerosis. The CDR3 extends over 18 amino acids. With V trimmed by 0 bases and J by 5 bases, 11 bases remained unmatched. Germline CDR1 GTSNPN, CDR2 SVGIG (reference sequence). Data came from immunoSEQ multiplex PCR; TCRdb stores just in-frame clones and leaves some out. The table lists around 80,000 clones, approximately 90% of them singletons. The receptor was isolated from a female donor with multiple sclerosis, enrolled in a pregnancy study. Sequenced material: peripheral blood, taken before pregnancy. The chain has TRBV30 and TRBJ2-5, with 14 bases lining up with TRBD2. CDR3 sequence: CAWSVGTSGRGGGETQYF. Here the CDR3 DNA reads TGTGCCTGGAGTGTAGGGACTAGCGGGAGAGGAGGCGGGGAGACCCAGTACTTC.